What follows are 14 T cell receptor beta chains derived from one specimen sequenced in a study of T cell responses to AZD1222 COVID-19 vaccine. Profiled with immunoSEQ multiplex PCR; TCRdb holds only in-frame clones, not every one. The profile shows some 200,000 clones, 92% of them singletons. The starting material was peripheral blood, obtained on day 0 of AZD1222 vaccination. The receptor set was obtained from an adult in good health.

The CDR3 here is CASSQGRTTNYGYTF. The CDR3 coding sequence is TGCGCCAGCAGCCAAGGACGGACAACAAACTATGGCTACACCTTC. The rearrangement uses TRBV4-1 and TRBJ1-2, with D possibly TRBD1 on 5 matching bases. Trimming left V 1 base short and J 2 bases short, with 11 bases between. Germline V CDR1 and CDR2: MGHRA, YSYEKL. This CDR3 region has 15 residues.

With regard to this clone: Additional DNA sequences in this sample encode the identical CDR3. This chain connects TRBV19 to TRBJ1-5, with D unclear. The V gene's germline CDR1 is LNHDA and CDR2 SQIVND (reference sequence). CDR3 size: 15 residues. Trimming cost V 3 bases and J 1 base, with 10 bases left between them. CDR3 amino acids: CASSIGSRSNQPQHF. The CDR3 region has the DNA TGTGCCAGTAGTATTGGGAGTAGAAGCAATCAGCCCCAGCATTTT.

Only a few counts were recorded for this clone. Its ends do not fully match the called genes, so a read error is possible. This chain connects TRBV11-2 to TRBJ1-2; 7 bases are a match to TRBD1. Germline lookup yields CDR1 SGHAT and CDR2 FQNNGV. The CDR3 loop spans 15 amino acids. DNA of the CDR3: TGTGCCAGCAGTTTAGGACAGGTGGCTAACTATGGCTACACCTTC. It translates to CASSLGQVANYGYTF.

The V call is TRBV24-1, the J call TRBJ1-4, with a weak D call TRBD1 (5 bases). This CDR3 is built from 18 residues. From germline, CDR1 is KGHDR and CDR2 SFDVKD. The V gene lost 7 bases and the J gene lost 5 bases, with 25 bases spanning the gap. The CDR3 here is CATRSPLSLQGGNEKLFF. DNA of the CDR3: TGTGCCACCAGGTCACCCCTCTCCCTCCAGGGTGGGAATGAAAAACTGTTTTTT.

This rearrangement joins TRBV4-1 to TRBJ1-2; weak D call: TRBD1 (5 bases). This CDR3 has 17 amino acids. Germline V gene sequence: CDR1 MGHRA, CDR2 YSYEKL. V shed 1 base and J shed 7 bases, with 22 bases lying between them. Here the CDR3 reads CASSQVWPEYRGGGYTF. CDR3 DNA: TGCGCCAGCAGCCAAGTCTGGCCGGAATACCGTGGGGGTGGCTACACCTTC.

The chain couples TRBV19 to TRBJ1-5, with 8 bases that match TRBD1. This CDR3 has 14 residues. V lost 3 bases, J lost 4 bases, and 2 bases stayed unmatched. Germline CDR1 and CDR2: LNHDA and SQIVND (reference sequence). CDR3: CASSIWDRNQPQHF. CDR3 bases: TGTGCCAGTAGTATCTGGGACAGGAATCAGCCCCAGCATTTT.

The chain carries TRBV9 and TRBJ2-3; 8 bases match TRBD2. Germline values: CDR1 SGDLS, CDR2 YYNGEE. The CDR3 spans 15 residues. J lost 3 bases, V lost 0 bases, and 3 bases had no gene match. CDR3 protein: CASSVGGLATDTQYF. The CDR3 nucleotides are TGTGCCAGCAGCGTAGGTGGACTAGCTACAGATACGCAGTATTTT. Based on the CDR3 plus reference TRBV9 and TRBJ2-3, the full variable domain is DSGVTQTPKHLITATGQRVTLRCSPRSGDLSVYWYQQSLDQGLQFLIQYYNGEERAKGNILERFSAQQFPDLHSELNLSSLELGDSALYFCASSVGGLATDTQYFGPGTRLTVL.

The V call is TRBV5-8, the J call TRBJ2-7; D tentatively fits TRBD1 or TRBD2 (5 bases each). Germline CDR1 reads SGHTS; CDR2 reads YDEGEE. Between the trimmed V and J ends, which lost 0 bases and 4 bases, there was a span of 11 bases. The length of the CDR3 is 14 residues. CDR3 residues: CASSLAGRRYEQYV. In nucleotides, the CDR3 is TGTGCCAGCAGCTTGGCGGGACGGAGATACGAGCAGTACGTC.

The genes are TRBV5-1 and TRBJ2-3; D may correspond to TRBD1 or TRBD2 (5 bases each). The CDR3 is made up of 14 amino acids. V was shortened by 6 bases and J by 2 bases, with 13 bases between the two germline ends. CDR1 and CDR2 from the germline V gene are SGHRS and YFSETQ. The CDR3 sequence: CASTGTENTDTQYF. CDR3 coding DNA: TGCGCCAGCACGGGGACGGAGAACACAGATACGCAGTATTTT.

The gene calls are TRBV6-2 or TRBV6-3 and TRBJ1-5; D not resolved. Germline V gives CDR1 MNHEY, CDR2 SVGEGT. Trimming pared 5 bases from V and 3 bases from J, leaving 20 bases between. This CDR3 is 17 amino acids long. CDR3 nucleotide sequence: TGTGCCAGCAGTGCTTTATTCGGCTGGGAGCTCAATCAGCCCCAGCATTTT. This sequence encodes CASSALFGWELNQPQHF.

The V gene is TRBV10-3, the J gene TRBJ2-7; no reliable D call. CDR3 length: 13 residues. Germline-derived CDR1 and CDR2 are ENHRY and SYGVKD. Trimming stripped 3 bases from V and 3 bases from J, with 9 bases between. The CDR3 sequence is CAISDSPRYEQYF. The CDR3 DNA sequence: TGTGCCATCAGTGATAGTCCCCGCTACGAGCAGTACTTC.

The chain employs TRBV10-3 and TRBJ1-1, with D perhaps TRBD1 (6 bases). This CDR3 comprises 14 residues. V shed 2 bases and J shed 4 bases, with 11 bases lying between them. Germline V gene lookup returns CDR1 ENHRY and CDR2 SYGVKD. CDR3 nucleotides: TGTGCCATCAGTGAGGGGGGGCGAAGCACTGAAGCTTTCTTT. Translation gives CAISEGGRSTEAFF.

This chain uses TRBV7-2 with TRBJ2-1; 10 bases align to TRBD1. Germline V gene data show CDR1 as SGHTA and CDR2 as FQGNSA. This CDR3 is 14 amino acids long. With V trimmed by 6 bases and J by 12 bases, 11 bases remained unmatched. CDR3 residues: CASRPGQGKSGQFF. The CDR3 nucleotides are TGTGCCAGCAGGCCGGGACAGGGGAAGTCCGGGCAGTTCTTC.

The chain is built from TRBV29-1 and TRBJ1-2; 7 bases align to TRBD1. Trimming took 4 bases from V and 3 from J; bases not matched to a gene: 2. CDR1 is SQVTM and CDR2 is ANQGSEA in the germline V gene. The CDR3 has 12 residues. In nucleotides, the CDR3 is TGCAGCGTTGGACAGGGCTACTATGGCTACACCTTC. It yields the protein CSVGQGYYGYTF.